This T cell receptor (beta chain) was recovered during a study of blood T cell repertoires in COVID-19. Study-level information: The origin of the acute and convalescent COVID-19 samples was the United States, Italy and Spain.

With 1 base clipped from V and 4 bases from J, the junction kept 5 bases outside the gene matches. Germline-derived CDR1 and CDR2 are SGHRS and YFSETQ. CDR3 length equals 15 residues. Profiling relied on immunoSEQ multiplex PCR, and the TCRdb table lists in-frame clones only, not all of them. The table shows a few hundred thousand clones, with approximately 85% occurring only once. The sample was peripheral blood. This TCR was recovered from a man aged 45-65 years with active or convalescent COVID-19. The chain recombines TRBV5-1 with TRBJ2-1; 7 nucleotides agree with TRBD2. This CDR3 reads CASSLLASGYNEQFF. The CDR3 DNA reads TGCGCCAGCAGCTTGTTGGCTAGCGGATACAATGAGCAGTTCTTC.